What follows describes a single TCR beta chain. This entry comes from a study of cytomegalovirus exposure and HLA in healthy donors. The PCR had 60 Vbeta and 13 Jbeta primers. Per the original methods: An analysis performed later counted around 86 million unique TCR beta chains (roughly 11 million of them shared). Measured with immunoSEQ multiplex PCR; TCRdb has only the in-frame clones, and not every one. Clone size and V and J calls were adopted from that table, with D and trimming inferred from the DNA. Its listing shows 100,000 to 150,000 clones. The CDR3 spans 14 residues. J was trimmed by 5 bases and V by 6 bases; bases with no gene match: 10. Germline V gene lookup returns CDR1 MNHEY and CDR2 SVGAGI.

The sample consisted of PBMCs. This chain links TRBV6-5 with TRBJ2-7; TRBD1 matches 7 bases. This TCR was sampled from a man in his late teens or twenties in good health and CMV-seronegative. CDR3 DNA sequence: TGTGCCAGCAGCCAAGACAGGGTCGTCCACGAGCAGTACTTC. Translated: CASSQDRVVHEQYF.